This entry lists 4 T cell receptor beta chains sequenced from one sample in a study of cytomegalovirus exposure and HLA in healthy donors. Amplification used 60 Vbeta primers and 13 Jbeta primers. Method: immunoSEQ multiplex PCR; TCRdb's copy keeps in-frame clones and lacks some. The table records roughly 180,000 clones, 70% to 90% of them present only once. The sequencing input was PBMCs. These receptors were taken from a young man in good health and CMV-seropositive.

For this clone: One end of the junction is discordant with germline, which a read error may explain. V and J are TRBV18 and TRBJ2-5; D perhaps matches TRBD1 (6 bases). The CDR3 is 13 amino acids. Germline V gene lookup returns CDR1 KGHSH and CDR2 LQKENI. DNA for the CDR3: TGTGCCAGCTCACTATCTCGACAGGTCCAACCCAACTTC. Translated: CASSLSRQVQPNF.

This clone is a singleton in its sample. The chain has TRBV6-5 and TRBJ2-7; D remains ambiguous. Germline V gene lookup returns CDR1 MNHEY and CDR2 SVGAGI. The V end lost 5 bases, the J end lost 0 bases, and 11 bases lay between the germline ends. This CDR3 has 14 residues. The CDR3 DNA reads as TGTGCCAGCAGTACGACTTCTTACTCCTACGAGCAGTACTTC. Protein: CASSTTSYSYEQYF.

Written as DNA, the CDR3 is TGCAGCGTTTCATCTGGGGCCAACGTCCTGACTTTC. It codes for CSVSSGANVLTF. This chain joins TRBV29-1 and TRBJ2-6, with D unresolved. Trimming shortened V by 5 bases and J by 1 base, and 3 bases separated the two germline ends. There are 12 residues in the CDR3. Germline loops: CDR1 SQVTM, CDR2 ANQGSEA.

The CDR3 loop is CASSLAGATGPRNEQYF. DNA for the CDR3: TGTGCCAGCAGCTTAGCGGGGGCGACAGGACCTAGGAACGAGCAGTACTTC. The rearrangement joins TRBV7-9 to TRBJ2-7, with a possible D match to TRBD1 (6 bases). The CDR3 is made up of 17 amino acids. Germline CDR1 is SEHNR and CDR2 is FQNEAQ (reference sequence). Deletions cut 0 bases from V and 5 bases from J, with 20 bases between.